Listed below are T cell receptor beta chains from one sample, sequenced in a study of blood T cell repertoires in COVID-19. Produced via immunoSEQ multiplex PCR; TCRdb's table is partial and in-frame only. The sample shows under 250,000 clones, about nine tenths of them seen only once. The sample consisted of peripheral blood. The receptors originated from a woman in her fifties or sixties who had recovered from COVID-19. Each CDR3 is given with its conserved first and last residue. A D gene is named only where the DNA matches it firmly. Where a row states a size, it is once, few, many or the class of an expanded clone; other rows omit it.

D	size	J	V	DNA	CDR3
TRBD2	few	TRBJ2-2	TRBV7-9	TGTGCCAGCAGACCAGCCTTAGCGGGGGCATTGTACACCGGGGAGCTGTTTTTT	CASRPALAGALYTGELFF
TRBD1	.	TRBJ1-2	TRBV5-4	TGTGCCAGCAGCCGGGGACAGGGGGAGATCTATGGCTACACCTTC	CASSRGQGEIYGYTF
TRBD1	.	TRBJ1-2	TRBV28	TGTGCCAGCAGTAAAGATCGGGACAGGGTAACCTACACCTTC	CASSKDRDRVTYTF
.	.	TRBJ2-6	TRBV19	TGTGCCAGTCAGCCCAGGATATTCAGGTCTGGGGCCAACGTCCTGACTTTC	CASQPRIFRSGANVLTF
TRBD1	.	TRBJ1-5	TRBV3-1/TRBV3-2	TGTGCCAGCAGCCAAACAGGGGGCCCTCAGCCCCAGCATTTT	CASSQTGGPQPQHF
.	.	TRBJ1-5	TRBV4-2	TGTGCCAGCAGCCAAAGTCGGCAGGGCTATCAGCCCCAGCATTTT	CASSQSRQGYQPQHF
TRBD1	.	TRBJ2-1	TRBV6-6	TGTGCCAGCAGTTACGGGCAGGGGGCCTACAATGAGCAGTTCTTC	CASSYGQGAYNEQFF
.	.	TRBJ1-5	TRBV7-8	TGTGCCAGCAGCACACGGGACTTGGCGCATCAGCCCCAGCATTTT	CASSTRDLAHQPQHF
TRBD1	.	TRBJ1-2	TRBV27	TGTGCCAGCCGACGACAGGGTCCGATAAGTGGCTACACCTTC	CASRRQGPISGYTF
TRBD2	once	TRBJ2-3	TRBV5-4	TGTGCCAGCAGCTCGCGGGGGGCCCTCTCAGATACGCAGTATTTT	CASSSRGALSDTQYF
.	.	TRBJ1-5	TRBV28	TGTGCCAGCAGTCGCCCCGCGTGGGCTTTTCAGCCCCAGCATTTT	CASSRPAWAFQPQHF
.	.	TRBJ2-5	TRBV11-2	TGTGCCAGCAGCCGCCGCGGGACAGCCGACCGACAAGAGACCCAGTACTTC	CASSRRGTADRQETQYF
TRBD1	.	TRBJ1-3	TRBV23-1	TGCGCCAGCAGTCAATCGAGGGGGCCTGGAAACACCATATATTTT	CASSQSRGPGNTIYF
.	.	TRBJ1-3	TRBV5-1	TGCGCCAGCAGCTTGACAGGGTTGACTGGAAACACCATATATTTT	CASSLTGLTGNTIYF
.	.	TRBJ2-7	TRBV7-2	TGTGCCAGCAGCTTGAATTGGCAGGGAAAGGAAGAGCAGTACTTC	CASSLNWQGKEEQYF
TRBD2	.	TRBJ2-1	TRBV28	TGTGCCAGCAGTTTTGGCCTAGCGGGGAGAAACTACAATGAGCAGTTCTTC	CASSFGLAGRNYNEQFF
TRBD1	.	TRBJ1-3	TRBV5-6	TGTGCCAGCAGCTTGGACAGGGGTGATGGAAACACCATATATTTT	CASSLDRGDGNTIYF
.	.	TRBJ1-1	TRBV20-1	TGCAGTGACAGGGCGCCCACTGAAGCTTTCTTT	CSDRAPTEAFF
.	.	TRBJ2-4	TRBV5-8	TGTGCCAGCACCGCCGTGGGCCTAGCCAAAAACATTCAGTACTTC	CASTAVGLAKNIQYF
.	.	TRBJ1-3	TRBV6-6	TGTGCCAGCAGTTGGTCAGGGGTAGGCTCTGGAAACACCATATATTTT	CASSWSGVGSGNTIYF
TRBD1	.	TRBJ2-7	TRBV6-5	TGTGCCAGCACTTCTGGGACAGCCTACGAGCAGTACTTC	CASTSGTAYEQYF
TRBD2	.	TRBJ2-1	TRBV2	TGTGCCAGCAGTGGCCCGGGGGGCTCCTACAATGAGCAGTTCTTC	CASSGPGGSYNEQFF
.	.	TRBJ1-6	TRBV2	TGTGCCAGCAGTGCGCAGGGGAGGGATTCACCCCTCCACTTT	CASSAQGRDSPLHF
TRBD1	once	TRBJ2-1	TRBV6-1	TGTGCCAGCAGTGCAGACAGGGCTTCGTCCTACAATGAGCAGTTCTTC	CASSADRASSYNEQFF
.	.	TRBJ1-1	TRBV9	TGTGCCAGCAGCCCTGGGCCGAACACTGAAGCTTTCTTT	CASSPGPNTEAFF
TRBD1	.	TRBJ2-7	TRBV4-1	TGCGCCAGCAGCCAGACGACAGGGACAGGCTACGAGCAGTACTTC	CASSQTTGTGYEQYF
TRBD1	.	TRBJ2-1	TRBV2	TGTGCCACGGGGACAGGTGAGCAGTTCTTC	CATGTGEQFF
TRBD1	.	TRBJ2-7	TRBV6-5	TGTGCCAGCAGTTCACCGGGACAGGGTGCCTACGAGCAGTACTTC	CASSSPGQGAYEQYF
.	.	TRBJ2-5	TRBV28	TGTGCCAGCAGCCCCGGGACTTCCCAGAACCAAGAGACCCAGTACTTC	CASSPGTSQNQETQYF
.	.	TRBJ2-7	TRBV5-1	TGCGCCAGCAGCTATACCCGGTCCAGCGTATTGGAGCAGTACTTC	CASSYTRSSVLEQYF
.	.	TRBJ1-2	TRBV29-1	TGCAGCGTTGACGAAGGAGGGACTAACTATGGCTACACCTTC	CSVDEGGTNYGYTF
TRBD1	.	TRBJ2-7	TRBV28	TGTGCCAGCAGTCCCCCCTTTGGGACAGGCGTATACGAGCAGTACTTC	CASSPPFGTGVYEQYF
TRBD1	once	TRBJ2-7	TRBV19	TGTGCCAGTAGTGATCAGACAGGGGTTTCCTACGAGCAGTACTTC	CASSDQTGVSYEQYF
.	.	TRBJ2-3	TRBV6-1	TGTGCCAGCAGTGAAACGCAGAATACGCAGTATTTT	CASSETQNTQYF
.	.	TRBJ1-5	TRBV7-9	TGTGCCAGCAGCCCCCCAGGCTCACGTCAGCCCCAGCATTTT	CASSPPGSRQPQHF
TRBD1	.	TRBJ2-5	TRBV7-2	TGTGCCAGCAGCTGGCGACAGGGGGGGTCAGAGACCCAGTACTTC	CASSWRQGGSETQYF
.	.	TRBJ2-5	TRBV7-3	TGTGCCAGCAGCCCGGGACAAGGGGAGACCCAGTACTTC	CASSPGQGETQYF
.	.	TRBJ1-5	TRBV9	TGTGCCAGCAGCGTCGGTCGGTTTGGGCCCCAGCATTTT	CASSVGRFGPQHF
.	few	TRBJ2-1	TRBV6-1	TGTGCCAGCAGTGTTCAGGACAATGGGGCTACCGGCTCCTACAATGAGCAGTTCTTC	CASSVQDNGATGSYNEQFF
TRBD1	.	TRBJ1-6	TRBV7-2	TGTGCCAGCAGCTCCACAGGGGGATCACCCCTCCACTTT	CASSSTGGSPLHF
.	.	TRBJ1-3	TRBV27	TGTGCCAGCAGTTTATCGAAAGGGAGTGGAAACACCATATATTTT	CASSLSKGSGNTIYF
.	.	TRBJ2-7	TRBV28	TGTGCCAGCAGACCTGACAACTCCTACGAGCAGTACTTC	CASRPDNSYEQYF
.	.	TRBJ1-6	TRBV6-1	TGTGCCAGCAGTGAAGCCCAGGGCCCCTATAATTCACCCCTCCACTTT	CASSEAQGPYNSPLHF
.	.	TRBJ1-4	TRBV21-1	TGTGCCAGCAGCAAAGTAGAAGGGGGCCTAAATAATGAAAAACTGTTTTTT	CASSKVEGGLNNEKLFF
TRBD1	.	TRBJ2-7	TRBV5-1	TGCGCCAGCAGCTCGGAGGGGACAGGGGCGAACTCCTACGAGCAGTACTTC	CASSSEGTGANSYEQYF
TRBD2	.	TRBJ2-7	TRBV5-1	TGCGCCAGCAGCTTGGGTGCAGCGGGGCCGACCTACGAGCAGTACTTC	CASSLGAAGPTYEQYF
.	.	TRBJ2-7	TRBV3-1/TRBV3-2	TGTGCCAGCAGCCAAGGCCCCGGGGGTACGAGCGAGCAGTACTTC	CASSQGPGGTSEQYF
TRBD1	.	TRBJ1-2	TRBV7-9	TGTGCCAGCAGCCCAGGGGGCCTCTATGGCTACACCTTC	CASSPGGLYGYTF
.	once	TRBJ1-6	TRBV6-5	TGTGCCAGCAGTTCCCCAAGCAGGGTAAAGGGTTCACCCCTCCACTTT	CASSSPSRVKGSPLHF
TRBD2	.	TRBJ2-7	TRBV28	TGTGCCAGCAGTACTTCTAGCGGGGGCCCCTCCTACGAGCAGTACTTC	CASSTSSGGPSYEQYF
.	.	TRBJ2-3	TRBV7-2	TGTGCCAGCAGCCTTACAGGCACAGATACGCAGTATTTT	CASSLTGTDTQYF
.	.	TRBJ2-1	TRBV19	TGTGCCAGTGCGGGGAGGTCCTACAATGAGCAGTTCTTC	CASAGRSYNEQFF